This is a list of T cell receptor beta chains from one sample in a study of blood T cells in healthy people across ages. TCRdb reprocessed the 5' RACE reads with MiXCR, giving one entry per CDR3 protein. The table shows 1.8 million or so distinct CDR3 sequences, with 35% to 50% occurring only once. Material for sequencing was blood. The source is a human donor in good health. The CDR3 runs from the conserved cysteine through the conserved F or W. A D gene is named only where the DNA matches it firmly. Part of the rows lack a size; the others show once, few, many or a class for expanded clones.

TRBJ2-7,14,few,TRBD1,TRBV7-2,CASSPDRAVNEQYF,TGTGCCAGCAGCCCGGACAGGGCGGTAAACGAGCAGTACTTC
TRBJ2-1,15,-,-,TRBV20-1,CSARSHLGPYNEQFF,TGCAGTGCTCGGTCGCACCTCGGGCCTTACAATGAGCAGTTCTTC
TRBJ1-1,13,-,-,TRBV29-1,CSVEGPMNTEAFF,TGCAGCGTTGAGGGGCCTATGAACACTGAAGCTTTCTTT
TRBJ2-7,14,-,-,TRBV7-9,CASSLDRYQYEQYF,TGTGCCAGCAGCTTAGACAGGTACCAGTACGAGCAGTACTTC
TRBJ1-1,18,-,-,TRBV15,CATSRDSVWTERDTEAFF,TGTGCCACCAGCAGAGATAGTGTGTGGACGGAAAGAGACACTGAAGCTTTCTTT
TRBJ1-5,15,-,-,TRBV12-3/TRBV12-4,CASSLGRERNQPQHF,TGTGCCAGCAGTTTGGGCAGGGAAAGAAATCAGCCCCAGCATTTT
TRBJ2-1,15,-,TRBD2,TRBV7-2,CASSLGLAGGREQFF,TGTGCCAGCAGCCTGGGACTAGCGGGGGGAAGGGAGCAGTTCTTC
TRBJ2-5,17,-,TRBD2,TRBV4-2,CASSQDRGGVLGETQYF,TGTGCCAGCAGCCAAGACCGGGGGGGCGTGCTCGGAGAGACCCAGTACTTC
TRBJ1-2,12,-,TRBD1,TRBV10-3,CAIRGQGYGYTF,TGTGCCATCAGGGGACAGGGCTATGGCTACACCTTC
TRBJ2-7,14,few,TRBD1,TRBV7-9,CASSPRDRYYEQYF,TGTGCCAGCAGCCCACGGGACAGGTACTACGAGCAGTACTTC
TRBJ2-1,14,-,TRBD1,TRBV29-1,CSVPRGQGYNEQFF,TGCAGCGTTCCCCGGGGACAGGGGTACAATGAGCAGTTCTTC
TRBJ2-3,15,-,TRBD1,TRBV5-1,CASSRTGKSTDTQYF,TGCGCCAGCAGCAGGACAGGGAAGAGCACAGATACGCAGTATTTT
TRBJ2-7,13,few,-,TRBV15,CATSSRASYEQYF,TGTGCCACCAGCTCACGAGCATCCTACGAGCAGTACTTC
TRBJ2-5,13,few,-,TRBV12-3/TRBV12-4,CASSWSMGETQYF,TGTGCCAGCAGTTGGTCAATGGGAGAGACCCAGTACTTC
TRBJ1-2,16,-,TRBD1,TRBV4-2,CASSQAGTGVNYGYTF,TGTGCCAGCAGCCAGGCCGGGACAGGGGTTAACTATGGCTACACCTTC
TRBJ1-5,15,-,-,TRBV6-5,CASSPVVGSNQPQHF,TGTGCCAGCAGCCCCGTTGTGGGAAGCAATCAGCCCCAGCATTTT
TRBJ2-5,15,-,-,TRBV4-2,CASSQLDTPQETQYF,TGTGCCAGCAGCCAGTTGGACACTCCCCAAGAGACCCAGTACTTC